This entry concerns a single T cell receptor beta chain. Its ends do not fully match the called genes, so a read error is possible. The library was built from about 0.4 ug RNA with molecular barcoded adaptors for alpha/delta and beta/gamma chains. TCRdb re-called the reads through MiXCR, storing one row per CDR3 protein. The table shows fewer than 90,000 distinct CDR3 sequences, with 12% occurring only once. The data derive from a study of read filtering for tumor transcriptome and immune sequencing. Germline CDR1 is MGHRA and CDR2 is YSYEKL. The CDR3 contains 17 residues. The receptor was isolated from a donor aged 40 or older with multiple myeloma. The chain couples TRBV4-1 to TRBJ1-2, with 7 bases lining up with TRBD1. Source material: a population of CD138-negative cells sorted from bone marrow. CDR3 sequence reads: CASSRDDRATSNYCYTF. DNA for the CDR3: TGCGCCAGCAGCCGAGATGACAGGGCCACCTCTAACTATTGCTACACCTTC.